This T cell receptor (beta chain) was captured in a study of CD8+ T cells in alopecia areata. Study results and limitations: Lesional scalp, notably in alopecia totalis/universalis, had clonality above that of normal scalp. Alphabeta T cells residing in normal skin are also sequenced in scalp samples. Relative to mice, TCR sharing across patients was less clear, a difference possibly HLA-related.

Sorting separated CD4+ and CD8+ T cells out of PBMCs. Sequencing templates came from extracted RNA that was reverse transcribed into cDNA. Produced via immunoSEQ multiplex PCR; TCRdb's table is partial and in-frame only. The data contain about 200,000 clones, roughly three fifths of them singletons. In regard to this clone: What it recognizes is unknown.

The V and J ends lost 2 bases and 2 bases, in that order; junction bases with no gene match: 2. The CDR3 runs 13 residues. CDR1 is SQVTM and CDR2 is ANQGSEA in the germline V gene. Sequenced sample: CD8+ T cells sorted from blood. The TCR comes from a human donor in good health. The genes are TRBV29-1 and TRBJ2-5; 7 bases agree with TRBD2. The CDR3 DNA sequence: TGCAGCGTTGAAAAGCGGGGACAAGAGACCCAGTACTTC. As protein: CSVEKRGQETQYF.